These 12 T cell receptor beta chains were all obtained from the same sample, sequenced in a study of T cells after yellow fever vaccination. One entry per CDR3 protein, called by TCRdb with MiXCR from the 5' RACE reads. The table includes hundreds of thousands of distinct CDR3 sequences, under 25% detected once. The material sequenced was PBMCs, taken 15 days after the yellow fever booster vaccination. These receptors originate from a man aged 25 to 45 who received the YFV17D yellow fever vaccine.

Points on this clonotype: An end of the junction differs from the germline gene, which may be a read error. This chain links TRBV6-5 with TRBJ2-2; no firm D call. Germline lookup yields CDR1 MNHEY and CDR2 SVGAGI. The CDR3 is made up of 15 amino acids. The chain's CDR3 is CTSSYSKRNTGELFF. CDR3 coding DNA: TGTACCAGCAGTTACTCGAAGCGTAACACCGGGGAGCTGTTTTTT.

The genes are TRBV25-1 and TRBJ2-7; the D gene is possibly TRBD2 (5 bases). Germline lookup yields CDR1 MGHDK and CDR2 SYGVNS. This CDR3 spans 14 amino acids. V lost 8 bases, J lost 0 bases, and 14 bases lay in between. The DNA of the CDR3 is TGTGCCAGCGCCAGCGGTTTTAGCTCCTACGAGCAGTACTTC. It is translated as CASASGFSSYEQYF.

CDR3 nucleotide sequence: TGTGCCACCAGCAGACTCAGCGGGAGTTACGAGCAGTACTTC. Protein sequence: CATSRLSGSYEQYF. This chain joins TRBV15 and TRBJ2-7; 8 bases line up with TRBD2. From germline, CDR1 is LNHNV and CDR2 YYDKDF (reference sequence). This CDR3 comprises 14 residues. With 2 bases clipped from V and 4 bases from J, the junction kept 4 bases outside the gene matches.

This clonotype was picked up a small number of times. The chain couples TRBV20-1 to TRBJ2-7; 10 bases agree with TRBD2. CDR1 and CDR2 (germline): DFQATT, SNEGSKA (reference sequence). With V trimmed by 5 bases and J by 5 bases, 6 bases remained unmatched. CDR3 size: 13 residues. CDR3 amino acids: CSAEREGFDEQYF. The CDR3 DNA follows: TGCAGTGCTGAGCGGGAGGGCTTCGACGAGCAGTACTTC.

The chain joins TRBV20-1 to TRBJ2-1; perhaps D is TRBD1 or TRBD2 (5 bases each). Germline-derived CDR1 and CDR2 are DFQATT and SNEGSKA (reference sequence). V was shortened by 6 bases and J by 4 bases, with 13 bases between the two germline ends. This CDR3 has 13 residues. CDR3 in amino acids: CSAHRDPYNEQFF. CDR3 DNA sequence: TGCAGTGCCCACCGGGACCCTTACAATGAGCAGTTCTTC.

This clonotype was seen more than once but under ten times. The chain carries TRBV3-1 and TRBJ2-2; D call uncertain. Germline CDR1 reads LGHDT; CDR2 reads YNNKEL (reference sequence). V was shortened by 5 bases and J by 3 bases, with 13 bases between the two germline ends. The CDR3 has 15 amino acids. The DNA of the CDR3 is TGTGCCAGCAGCGCAAGGGAACGATACACCGGGGAGCTGTTTTTT. Translated, it gives CASSARERYTGELFF.

Only a few counts were recorded for this clonotype. The rearrangement uses TRBV20-1 and TRBJ1-6; weak D call: TRBD1 (6 bases). Germline CDR1 reads DFQATT; CDR2 reads SNEGSKA (reference sequence). The CDR3 is 16 amino acids. Trimming stripped 6 bases from V and 0 bases from J, with 15 bases between. CDR3 sequence (DNA): TGCAGTGCCCGGGAGGGGGGCAGCTCCTATAATTCACCCCTCCACTTT. The encoded protein is CSAREGGSSYNSPLHF.

This clonotype was seen more than once but under ten times. This chain connects TRBV12-3 or TRBV12-4 to TRBJ2-7, with a possible D match to TRBD1 (5 bases). The V gene lost 6 bases and the J gene lost 3 bases, with 9 bases spanning the gap. The CDR3 is 12 amino acids. The CDR3 DNA is TGTGCCAGCAGCCACGACAGCTACGAGCAGTACTTC. The encoded protein is CASSHDSYEQYF.

V is TRBV28 and J is TRBJ1-2; 9 bases align to TRBD1. The CDR3 extends over 20 amino acids. With V trimmed by 3 bases and J by 2 bases, 19 bases remained unmatched. From germline, CDR1 is MDHEN and CDR2 SYDVKM. The CDR3 reads CASSFYIRRDRVIHNYGYTF. In DNA, the CDR3 is TGTGCCAGCAGTTTTTACATTCGCCGGGACAGGGTTATCCACAACTATGGCTACACCTTC.

This chain links TRBV10-3 with TRBJ2-1, with TRBD2 identical over 14 bases. Germline CDR1 ENHRY, CDR2 SYGVKD. The CDR3 sequence is 15 residues long. Trimming at V came to 6 bases and at J to 7 bases, leaving 5 bases not matched to a gene. The CDR3 loop is CAIRTGTSGSNEQFF. The CDR3, as DNA: TGTGCCATCAGGACCGGGACTAGCGGGAGTAATGAGCAGTTCTTC.

This chain joins TRBV20-1 and TRBJ2-5; TRBD1 agrees at 8 bases. In germline, CDR1 is DFQATT, CDR2 SNEGSKA (reference sequence). The V gene end was trimmed by 1 base and the J gene end by 4 bases; junction bases not matched to a gene: 8. The CDR3 totals 15 residues. DNA for the CDR3: TGCAGTGCTAGAGGCGGACAGGGACGGGGAGAGACCCAGTACTTC. Translation: CSARGGQGRGETQYF.

This chain joins TRBV12-3 or TRBV12-4 and TRBJ2-7; 9 bases are shared with TRBD1. V trimming: 7 bases; J trimming: 5 bases; junction bases outside the gene matches: 12. The CDR3 covers 15 residues. In DNA form, the CDR3 reads TGTGCCAGCATTGACACAGGGGGCGCCCCGAACGAGCAGTACTTC. Translation: CASIDTGGAPNEQYF.